This T cell receptor beta chain stems from a study of T-cell memory formation after mild COVID-19 (dated by TCRdb to the early 2020s). Study-wide context: Most TCR sequence clusters were specific to one of the two donors. In a couple of donors, T-cell clones that expanded and contracted after mild COVID-19 were tracked by sequencing TCRalpha and TCRbeta repertoires over time. The cohort was made up of two young adult volunteers, one female and one male, who were previously healthy.

This clonotype was seen only a few times. No antigen is known for it. Nothing much larger sits one base from this clone, and base qualities are not available. Overall results and qualifications from the work: Contracting CD4+ clones were found mainly in CM and EM memory subsets, while CD8+ clones were enriched in EMRA. Whether the second-wave clones peaking on day 37 were SARS-CoV-2 specific was not confirmed. From day 15 to 85, contracting clones showed balanced CD4/CD8 phenotypes, whereas a second wave of clones that expanded from day 15 to 37 leaned towards CD4+. The detection of some responding clones in pre-infection memory suggests that pre-existing cross-reactive memory T cells joined the SARS-CoV-2 response. The study included only two mild cases, and larger cohorts that include severe cases with pre-infection samples were judged to be necessary.

Between the V and J ends, shortened by 5 bases and 9 bases respectively, the junction contains 11 bases. The CDR3 starts with the cysteine, ends with the phenylalanine, and has 12 residues. The CDR3 DNA has 36 bases and is translated from base 1. Reading the germline V gene gives CDR1 MNHEY and CDR2 SVGEGT. The data were produced on an Illumina NovaSeq 6000. TCRalpha and TCRbeta cDNA libraries were built by 5'RACE with constant-segment primers, adding sample barcodes and unique molecular identifiers. RNA was extracted from every sample with Trizol reagent. The libraries were amplified in two PCR steps, and the second step added a second sample barcode and Illumina TruSeq adapters. Libraries were sequenced on an Illumina NovaSeq with 2 x 150 bp paired-end reads. As for how the authors treated the data: Reads were demultiplexed and collapsed into UMI-guided consensus sequences with migec v1.2.7. Using mixcr v2.1.11, UMI consensuses were aligned to TRA and TRB V and J templates and then assembled into clonotypes. Expanded or contracted clonotypes were those called significant by both edgeR and NoisET, with noise models trained on biological replicates. For edgeR calls, the thresholds were a false discovery rate-adjusted p below 0.01 and a log2 fold-change of 1. As an exploratory analysis of dynamics, max-normalized trajectories of the 1000 most abundant clonotypes were examined by PCA with hierarchical clustering. The CD4 or CD8 phenotype of responding clones was assigned using the separately sequenced CD4+ and CD8+ repertoires. TCRdb applied fastp at Q25 and MiXCR to the public reads, then kept only in-frame beta chains. Identical CDR3 protein sequences are pooled into one entry, listed with their most common genes and DNA. The V and J calls come from TCRdb's annotation, not from the publication. The sample records 150,000 to 200,000 distinct CDR3 sequences, 15% to 20% of which are singletons. The top ten clonotypes cover more than 2% of the sample.

Ficoll-Paque density gradient centrifugation was used to isolate PBMCs. The sample comprised PBMCs or a T cell subset sorted from them (not recorded which). Recombination linked TRBV6-2 or TRBV6-3 to TRBJ1-5, with no D gene named confidently. This TCR was sampled from an adult woman who had mild COVID-19 (a few samples of this study predate the infection). The sample titles of this study are shuffled in the database, so cell type and time point are left out; the donor was told from shared clones. The CDR3 in this case is CASSPVLLPQHF. At the DNA level, the sequence is TGTGCCAGCAGTCCTGTTTTGTTGCCCCAGCATTTT.